This entry features one TCR beta chain sequence. The record originates from a study of early T cells in non-severe SARS-CoV-2 infection. Study-wide context: Investigators sequenced bulk RNA drawn from unsorted whole blood, and chains remained unpaired.

V gave up 5 bases and J gave up 5 bases; unmatched junction bases: 4. Germline CDR1 is SGHTA and CDR2 is FQGNSA. CDR3 length equals 14 residues. One entry per CDR3 protein, called by TCRdb with MiXCR from the 5' RACE reads. The sample has 80,000 to 95,000 distinct CDR3 sequences; 13% to 15% are singletons. The specimen was whole blood. The TCR was taken from an adult who was a healthcare worker with PCR-confirmed SARS-CoV-2 infection or an uninfected control (not recorded which). The chain carries TRBV7-2 and TRBJ2-3; 10 nucleotides line up with TRBD2. CDR3 nucleotide sequence: TGTGCCAGCAGCCAAGGACTAGCGGAAGATACGCAGTATTTT. Residues: CASSQGLAEDTQYF.